This T cell receptor (beta chain) was recovered during a study of blood T cell repertoires in COVID-19. In the study's own analysis: Reference gene primer amplification in the assay estimated nucleated cell counts. TCRdb keeps only in-frame clones here, not all; method: immunoSEQ multiplex PCR. V, J and clone size are those of that table, while D and trimming were read from the DNA. The sample includes 200,000 to 250,000 clones, 82% of them seen just once. V shed 1 base, J shed 2 bases, and the junction held 9 bases outside the gene matches. The CDR3 loop spans 18 amino acids. Germline assignment: CDR1 LGHNA and CDR2 YNFKEQ. Clinical histories supplied by participants themselves formed the basis of cohort assignment.

The TCR sequence derives from a man in his forties who had recovered from COVID-19. The chain is built from TRBV4-2 and TRBJ1-3; 9 bases are shared with TRBD1. The sequenced sample was PBMCs or T cells enriched from blood (not recorded which). The CDR3: CASSQVVMGDRAGNTIYF. The DNA of the CDR3 is TGTGCCAGCAGCCAAGTGGTCATGGGGGACAGGGCTGGAAACACCATATATTTT.